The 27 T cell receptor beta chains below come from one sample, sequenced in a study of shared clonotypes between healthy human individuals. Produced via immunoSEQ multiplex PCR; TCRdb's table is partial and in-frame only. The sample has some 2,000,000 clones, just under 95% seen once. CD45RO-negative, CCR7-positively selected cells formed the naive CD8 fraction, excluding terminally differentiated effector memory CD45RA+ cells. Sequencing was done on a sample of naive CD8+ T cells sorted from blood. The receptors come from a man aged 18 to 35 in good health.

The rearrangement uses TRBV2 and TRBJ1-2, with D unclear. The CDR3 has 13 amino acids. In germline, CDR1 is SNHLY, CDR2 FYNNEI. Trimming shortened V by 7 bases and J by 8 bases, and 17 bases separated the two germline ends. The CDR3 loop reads CASTPDLSYGYTF. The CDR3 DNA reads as TGTGCCAGCACCCCCGATCTGTCCTACGGCTACACCTTC.

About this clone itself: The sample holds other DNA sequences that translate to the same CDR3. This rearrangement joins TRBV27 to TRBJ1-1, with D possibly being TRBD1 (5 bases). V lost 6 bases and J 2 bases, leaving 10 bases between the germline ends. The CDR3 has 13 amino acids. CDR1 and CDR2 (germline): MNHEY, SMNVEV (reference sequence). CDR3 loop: CASRGGANTEAFF. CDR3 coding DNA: TGTGCCAGCAGGGGCGGGGCTAACACTGAAGCTTTCTTT.

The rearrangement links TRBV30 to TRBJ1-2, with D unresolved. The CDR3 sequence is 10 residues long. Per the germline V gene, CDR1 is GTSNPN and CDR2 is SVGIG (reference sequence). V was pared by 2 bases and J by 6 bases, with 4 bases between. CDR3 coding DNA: TGTGCCTGGAGTAATGATGGCTACACCTTC. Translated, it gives CAWSNDGYTF.

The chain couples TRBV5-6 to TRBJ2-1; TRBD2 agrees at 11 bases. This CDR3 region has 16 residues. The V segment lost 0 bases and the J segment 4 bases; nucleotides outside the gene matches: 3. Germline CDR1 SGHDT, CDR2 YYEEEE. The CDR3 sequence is CASSLELAGVYNEQFF. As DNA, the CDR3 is TGTGCCAGCAGCTTGGAACTAGCGGGGGTATACAATGAGCAGTTCTTC.

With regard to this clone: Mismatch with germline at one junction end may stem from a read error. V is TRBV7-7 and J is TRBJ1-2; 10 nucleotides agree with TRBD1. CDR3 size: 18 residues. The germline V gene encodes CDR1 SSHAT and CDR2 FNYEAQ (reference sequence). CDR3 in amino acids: CASSFHWGQGFGNYGYTF. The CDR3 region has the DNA TGTGCTAGCAGCTTCCATTGGGGACAGGGGTTTGGGAACTATGGCTACACCTTC.

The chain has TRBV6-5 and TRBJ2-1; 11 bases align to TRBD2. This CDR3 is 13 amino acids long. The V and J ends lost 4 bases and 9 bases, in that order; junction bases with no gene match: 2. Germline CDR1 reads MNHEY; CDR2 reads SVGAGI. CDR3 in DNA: TGTGCCAGCAGTTGGCTAGCGGGAGGTGAGCAGTTCTTC. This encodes CASSWLAGGEQFF.

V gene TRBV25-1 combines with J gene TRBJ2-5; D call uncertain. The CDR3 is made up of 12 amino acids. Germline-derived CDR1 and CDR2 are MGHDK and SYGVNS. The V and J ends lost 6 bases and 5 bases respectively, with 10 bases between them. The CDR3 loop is CASSLYGETQYF. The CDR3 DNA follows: TGTGCCAGCAGCCTCTACGGGGAGACCCAGTACTTC. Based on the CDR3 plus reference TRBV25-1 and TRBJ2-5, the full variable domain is EADIYQTPRYLVIGTGKKITLECSQTMGHDKMYWYQQDPGMELHLIHYSYGVNSTEKGDLSSESTVSRIRTEHFPLTLESARPSHTSQYLCASSLYGETQYFGPGTRLLVL.

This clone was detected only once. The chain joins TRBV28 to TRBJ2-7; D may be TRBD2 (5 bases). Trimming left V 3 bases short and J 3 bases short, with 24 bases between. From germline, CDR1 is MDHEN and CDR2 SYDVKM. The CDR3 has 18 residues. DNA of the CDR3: TGTGCCAGCAGTTTCTTTATAGTCGGGGAACGAAGGTACTACGAGCAGTACTTC. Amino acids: CASSFFIVGERRYYEQYF.

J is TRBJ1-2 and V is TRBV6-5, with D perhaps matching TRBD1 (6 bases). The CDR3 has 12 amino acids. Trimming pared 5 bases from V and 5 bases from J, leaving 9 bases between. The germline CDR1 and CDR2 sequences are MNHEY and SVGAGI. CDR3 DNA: TGTGCCAGCAGTGACAGGCCGTATGGCTACACCTTC. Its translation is CASSDRPYGYTF.

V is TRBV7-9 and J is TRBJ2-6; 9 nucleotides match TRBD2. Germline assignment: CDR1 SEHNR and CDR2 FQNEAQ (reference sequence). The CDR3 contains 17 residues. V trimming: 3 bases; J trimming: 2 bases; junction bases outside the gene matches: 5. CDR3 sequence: CASSFLLAGAGANVLTF. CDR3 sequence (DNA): TGTGCCAGCAGCTTTCTATTAGCGGGAGCTGGGGCCAACGTCCTGACTTTC.

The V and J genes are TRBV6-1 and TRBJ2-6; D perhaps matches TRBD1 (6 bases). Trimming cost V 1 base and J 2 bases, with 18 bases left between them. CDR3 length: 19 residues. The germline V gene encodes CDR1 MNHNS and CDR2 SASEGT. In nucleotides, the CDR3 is TGTGCCAGCAGTGAAGACGGAAGGGGGTTGGTTGCTGGGGCCAACGTCCTGACTTTC. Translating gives CASSEDGRGLVAGANVLTF.

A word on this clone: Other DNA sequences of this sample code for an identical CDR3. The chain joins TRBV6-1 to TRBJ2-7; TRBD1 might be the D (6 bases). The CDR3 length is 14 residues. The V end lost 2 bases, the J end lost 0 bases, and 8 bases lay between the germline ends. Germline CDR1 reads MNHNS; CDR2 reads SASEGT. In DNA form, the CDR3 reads TGTGCCAGCAGTGAACAAGGGGGCTCCTACGAGCAGTACTTC. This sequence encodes CASSEQGGSYEQYF.

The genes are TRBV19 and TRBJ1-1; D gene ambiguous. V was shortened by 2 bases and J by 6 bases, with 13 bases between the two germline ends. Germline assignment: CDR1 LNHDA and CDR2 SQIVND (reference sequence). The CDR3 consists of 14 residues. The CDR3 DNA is TGTGCCAGTAGTATACTGAGGGAGTCGGCTGAAGCTTTCTTT. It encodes CASSILRESAEAFF.

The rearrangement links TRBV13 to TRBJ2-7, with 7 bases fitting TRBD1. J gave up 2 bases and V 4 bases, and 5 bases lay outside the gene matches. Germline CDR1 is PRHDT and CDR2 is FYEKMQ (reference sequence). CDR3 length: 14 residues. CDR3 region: CASSSDRDAYEQYF. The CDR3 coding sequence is TGTGCCAGCAGCTCCGACAGGGATGCCTACGAGCAGTACTTC. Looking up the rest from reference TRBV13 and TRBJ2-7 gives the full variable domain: AAGVIQSPRHLIKEKRETATLKCYPIPRHDTVYWYQQGPGQDPQFLISFYEKMQSDKGSIPDRFSAQQFSDYHSELNMSSLELGDSALYFCASSSDRDAYEQYFGPGTRLTVT.

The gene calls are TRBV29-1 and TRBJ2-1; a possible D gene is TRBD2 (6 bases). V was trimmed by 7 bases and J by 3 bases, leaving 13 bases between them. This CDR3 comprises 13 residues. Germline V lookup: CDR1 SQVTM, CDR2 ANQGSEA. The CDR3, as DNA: TGCAGCGGGAAGGCGGGAATCTACAATGAGCAGTTCTTC. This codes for CSGKAGIYNEQFF.

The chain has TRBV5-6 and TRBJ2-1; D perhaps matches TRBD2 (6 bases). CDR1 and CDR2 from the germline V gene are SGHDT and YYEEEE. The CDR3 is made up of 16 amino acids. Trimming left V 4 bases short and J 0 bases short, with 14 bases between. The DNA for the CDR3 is TGTGCCAGCAGCGTCCGGGACTTCAGCTCCTACAATGAGCAGTTCTTC. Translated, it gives CASSVRDFSSYNEQFF.

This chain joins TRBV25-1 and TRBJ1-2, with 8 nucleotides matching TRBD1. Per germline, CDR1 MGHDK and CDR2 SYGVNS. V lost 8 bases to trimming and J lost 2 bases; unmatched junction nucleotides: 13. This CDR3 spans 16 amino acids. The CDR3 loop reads CASGNRDRWGNYGYTF. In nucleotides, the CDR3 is TGTGCCAGCGGGAATAGGGACAGGTGGGGGAACTATGGCTACACCTTC.

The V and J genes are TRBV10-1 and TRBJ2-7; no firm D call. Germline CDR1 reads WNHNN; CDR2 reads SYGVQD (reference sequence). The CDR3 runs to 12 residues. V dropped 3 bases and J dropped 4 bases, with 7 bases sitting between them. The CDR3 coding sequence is TGCGCCAGCAGTGAAGGAGATTACGAGCAGTACTTC. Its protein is CASSEGDYEQYF.

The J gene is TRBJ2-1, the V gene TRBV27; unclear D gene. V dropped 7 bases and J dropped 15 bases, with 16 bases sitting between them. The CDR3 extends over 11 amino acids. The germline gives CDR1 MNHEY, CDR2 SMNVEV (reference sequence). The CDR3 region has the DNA TGTGCCAGCACCCCCTCCTCGGTCCTGTTCTTC. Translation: CASTPSSVLFF.

CDR3 in amino acids: CASSIGAYEQYF. The CDR3 DNA follows: TGTGCCAGCAGCATCGGGGCCTACGAGCAGTACTTC. The V gene is TRBV7-9, the J gene TRBJ2-7; weak D call: TRBD2 (5 bases). The CDR3 runs to 12 residues. V gave up 5 bases and J gave up 2 bases, with 7 bases separating them. From germline, CDR1 is SEHNR and CDR2 FQNEAQ (reference sequence).

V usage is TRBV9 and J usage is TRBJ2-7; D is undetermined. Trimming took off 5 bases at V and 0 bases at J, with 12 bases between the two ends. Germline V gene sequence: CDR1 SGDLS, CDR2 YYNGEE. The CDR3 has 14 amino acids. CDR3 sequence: CASSSGRSSYEQYF. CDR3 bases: TGTGCCAGCAGTTCGGGCCGTAGCTCCTACGAGCAGTACTTC. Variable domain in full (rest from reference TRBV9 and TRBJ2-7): DSGVTQTPKHLITATGQRVTLRCSPRSGDLSVYWYQQSLDQGLQFLIQYYNGEERAKGNILERFSAQQFPDLHSELNLSSLELGDSALYFCASSSGRSSYEQYFGPGTRLTVT.

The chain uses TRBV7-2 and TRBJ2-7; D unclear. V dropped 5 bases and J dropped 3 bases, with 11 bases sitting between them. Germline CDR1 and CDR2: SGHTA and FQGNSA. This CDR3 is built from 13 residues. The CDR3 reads CASSRIDLYEQYF. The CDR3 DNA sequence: TGTGCCAGCAGCCGGATAGACCTCTACGAGCAGTACTTC. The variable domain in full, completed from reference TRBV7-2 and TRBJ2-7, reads GAGVSQSPSNKVTEKGKDVELRCDPISGHTALYWYRQSLGQGLEFLIYFQGNSAPDKSGLPSDRFSAERTGGSVSTLTIQRTQQEDSAVYLCASSRIDLYEQYFGPGTRLTVT.

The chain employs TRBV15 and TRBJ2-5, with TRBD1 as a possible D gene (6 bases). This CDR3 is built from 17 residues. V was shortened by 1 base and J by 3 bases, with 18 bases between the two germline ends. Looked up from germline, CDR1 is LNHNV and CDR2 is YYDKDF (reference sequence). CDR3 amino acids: CATSRGLGASPEETQYF. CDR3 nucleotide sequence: TGTGCCACCAGCAGAGGACTGGGGGCTAGCCCCGAAGAGACCCAGTACTTC.

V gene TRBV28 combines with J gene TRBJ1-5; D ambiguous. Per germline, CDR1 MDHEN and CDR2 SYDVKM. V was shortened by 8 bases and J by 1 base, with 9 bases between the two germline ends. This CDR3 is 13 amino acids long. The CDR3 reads CASRFGSNQPQHF. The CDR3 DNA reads TGTGCCAGCCGGTTTGGAAGCAATCAGCCCCAGCATTTT.

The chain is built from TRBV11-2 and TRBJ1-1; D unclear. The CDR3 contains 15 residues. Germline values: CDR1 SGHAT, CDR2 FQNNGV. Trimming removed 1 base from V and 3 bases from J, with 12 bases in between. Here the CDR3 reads CASSLVWDVDTEAFF. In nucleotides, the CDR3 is TGTGCCAGCAGCTTAGTGTGGGATGTGGACACTGAAGCTTTCTTT.

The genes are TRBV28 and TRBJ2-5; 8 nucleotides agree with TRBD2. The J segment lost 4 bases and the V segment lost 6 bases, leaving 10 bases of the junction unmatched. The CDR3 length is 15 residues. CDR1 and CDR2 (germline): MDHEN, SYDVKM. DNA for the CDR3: TGTGCCAGCAGCAACCGGGAGGGGGGAGGAGAGACCCAGTACTTC. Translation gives CASSNREGGGETQYF.

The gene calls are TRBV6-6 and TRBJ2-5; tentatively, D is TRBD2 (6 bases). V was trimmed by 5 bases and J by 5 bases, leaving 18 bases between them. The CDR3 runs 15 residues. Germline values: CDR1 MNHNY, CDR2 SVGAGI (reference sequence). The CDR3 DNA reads TGTGCCAGCAGTCCCGGGACTTCGAGCCGGGAGACCCAGTACTTC. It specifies CASSPGTSSRETQYF.